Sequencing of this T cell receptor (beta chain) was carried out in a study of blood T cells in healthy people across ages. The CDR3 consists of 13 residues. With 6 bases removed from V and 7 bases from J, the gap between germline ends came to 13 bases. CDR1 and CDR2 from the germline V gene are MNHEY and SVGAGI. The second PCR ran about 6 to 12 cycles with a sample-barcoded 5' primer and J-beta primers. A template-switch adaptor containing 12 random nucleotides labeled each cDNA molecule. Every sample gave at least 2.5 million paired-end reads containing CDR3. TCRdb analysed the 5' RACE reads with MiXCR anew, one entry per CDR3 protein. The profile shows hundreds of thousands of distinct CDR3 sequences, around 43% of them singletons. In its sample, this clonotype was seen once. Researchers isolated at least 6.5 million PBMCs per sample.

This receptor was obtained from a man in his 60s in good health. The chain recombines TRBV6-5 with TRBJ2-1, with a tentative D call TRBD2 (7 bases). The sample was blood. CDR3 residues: CASRLGGQNEQFF. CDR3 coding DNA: TGTGCCAGCAGGCTGGGGGGGCAGAATGAGCAGTTCTTC.